This TCR beta chain was sequenced in a study of T cell changes during pregnancy in multiple sclerosis. Trimming removed 5 bases from V and 1 base from J, with 8 bases in between. The CDR3 runs to 12 residues. The germline CDR1 and CDR2 sequences are GTSNPN and SVGIG (reference sequence). The method was immunoSEQ multiplex PCR; TCRdb's version includes in-frame clones alone and lacks a portion of them. The sample includes 55,000 to 85,000 clones, about 95% of them seen just once. The starting material was peripheral blood, obtained in the third trimester of pregnancy. The TCR comes from a female donor with multiple sclerosis, enrolled in a pregnancy study. This chain joins TRBV30 and TRBJ1-2, with a possible D match to TRBD1 (5 bases). CDR3 in amino acids: CAWGDSNYGYTF. In DNA form, the CDR3 reads TGTGCCTGGGGAGACAGTAACTATGGCTACACCTTC.